This TCR beta chain emerged from a study of blood T cell repertoires in COVID-19. For the study at large: Acute and convalescent COVID-19 samples came from the United States, Italy and Spain.

Germline CDR1 is MNHEY and CDR2 is SVGEGT. J gave up 3 bases and V 0 bases, and 20 bases lay outside the gene matches. The length of the CDR3 is 20 residues. Data came from immunoSEQ multiplex PCR; TCRdb stores just in-frame clones and leaves some out. This repertoire shows approximately 63,000 clones, around 87% found once; its top ten account for approximately 20%. Sequencing was carried out using peripheral blood. The receptor was derived from a woman aged 60-70 years with COVID-19, enrolled during active disease. The rearrangement uses TRBV6-2 or TRBV6-3 and TRBJ2-7; 7 nucleotides align to TRBD2. CDR3 bases: TGTGCCAGCAGTTACTCGCTTCTTCCGGGACTACCCACCCTCCTCTACGAGCAGTACTTC. Amino acid sequence: CASSYSLLPGLPTLLYEQYF.